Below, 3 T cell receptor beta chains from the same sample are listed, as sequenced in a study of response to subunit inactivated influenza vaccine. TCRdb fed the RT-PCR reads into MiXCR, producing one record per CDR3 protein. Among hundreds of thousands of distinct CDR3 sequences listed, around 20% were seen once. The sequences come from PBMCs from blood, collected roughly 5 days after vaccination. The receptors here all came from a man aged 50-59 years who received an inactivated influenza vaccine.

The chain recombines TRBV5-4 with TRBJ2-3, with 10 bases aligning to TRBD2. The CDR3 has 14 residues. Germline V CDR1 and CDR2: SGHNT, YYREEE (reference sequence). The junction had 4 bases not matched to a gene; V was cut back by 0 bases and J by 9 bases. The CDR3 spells CASSLGLAGVTQYF. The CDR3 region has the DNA TGTGCCAGCAGCTTGGGACTAGCGGGTGTGACGCAGTATTTT.

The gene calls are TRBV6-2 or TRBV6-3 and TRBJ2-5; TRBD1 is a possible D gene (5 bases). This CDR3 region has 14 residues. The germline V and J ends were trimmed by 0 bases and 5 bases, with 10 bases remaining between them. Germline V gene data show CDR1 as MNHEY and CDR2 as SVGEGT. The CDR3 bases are TGTGCCAGCAGTTACTCGAGAAGGGGTGAGACCCAGTACTTC. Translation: CASSYSRRGETQYF.

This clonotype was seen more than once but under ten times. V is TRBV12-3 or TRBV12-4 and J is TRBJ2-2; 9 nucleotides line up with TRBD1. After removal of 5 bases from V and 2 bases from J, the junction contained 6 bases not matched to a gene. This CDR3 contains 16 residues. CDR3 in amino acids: CASSPLGQGNTGELFF. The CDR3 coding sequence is TGTGCCAGCAGTCCATTGGGACAGGGAAACACCGGGGAGCTGTTTTTT.